Following are 9 T cell receptor beta chains from one sample sequenced in a study of T cell repertoires in cytomegalovirus infection. MiXCR, applied by TCRdb to the reads, yields one record per CDR3 protein. The sample includes about 740,000 distinct CDR3 sequences, under 40% of them seen just once. Sequencing was performed on PBMCs. Receptors originate from a human donor in good health (CMV status not recorded). Some clones in this sample may be carry-over from other donors' samples.

This clonotype was detected a few times. The J gene is TRBJ2-7, the V gene TRBV28; D unresolved. This CDR3 has 15 amino acids. Germline V gene sequence: CDR1 MDHEN, CDR2 SYDVKM. Trimming took off 5 bases at V and 2 bases at J, with 16 bases between the two ends. CDR3 in amino acids: CASSQPLDQTYEQYF. In DNA form, the CDR3 reads TGTGCCAGCAGTCAACCCCTCGACCAAACCTACGAGCAGTACTTC. Full variable domain (outside the CDR3, taken from reference TRBV28 and TRBJ2-7): DVKVTQSSRYLVKRTGEKVFLECVQDMDHENMFWYRQDPGLGLRLIYFSYDVKMKEKGDIPEGYSVSREKKERFSLILESASTNQTSMYLCASSQPLDQTYEQYFGPGTRLTVT.

The rearrangement uses TRBV7-9 and TRBJ1-5, with a tentative D call TRBD1 (6 bases). With 6 bases removed from V and 6 bases from J, the gap between germline ends came to 21 bases. The CDR3 sequence is 16 residues long. From germline, CDR1 is SEHNR and CDR2 FQNEAQ (reference sequence). CDR3 nucleotide sequence: TGTGCCAGCAGTGCCCCCGATGGGCAAGGGGGTCAGCCCCAGCATTTT. Protein product: CASSAPDGQGGQPQHF.

V is TRBV5-1 and J is TRBJ2-1, with TRBD1 matching 9 bases. Germline CDR1 reads SGHRS; CDR2 reads YFSETQ. V dropped 5 bases and J dropped 4; count of bases not matched to a gene: 4. The CDR3 contains 14 residues. The CDR3: CASRRTGDYNEQFF. Here the CDR3 DNA reads TGCGCCAGCAGACGGACAGGGGATTACAATGAGCAGTTCTTC. Full variable domain (rest looked up from reference TRBV5-1 and TRBJ2-1): KAGVTQTPRYLIKTRGQQVTLSCSPISGHRSVSWYQQTPGQGLQFLFEYFSETQRNKGNFPGRFSGRQFSNSRSEMNVSTLELGDSALYLCASRRTGDYNEQFFGPGTRLTVL.

This clonotype was seen more than once but under ten times. V and J are TRBV28 and TRBJ2-1, with 8 positions matching TRBD2. V trimming: 1 base; J trimming: 3 bases; junction bases outside the gene matches: 11. The length of the CDR3 is 18 residues. Germline loops: CDR1 MDHEN, CDR2 SYDVKM. This CDR3 is CASSLSPLAGTDYNEQFF. For the CDR3, the DNA is TGTGCCAGCAGTTTATCCCCCTTAGCGGGGACTGACTACAATGAGCAGTTCTTC.

This clonotype was counted between two and nine times. The chain links TRBV6-1 to TRBJ1-6; D unclear. The CDR3 is made up of 15 amino acids. The V end was cut by 0 bases, the J end by 9 bases, with 12 bases between. The germline V gene encodes CDR1 MNHNS and CDR2 SASEGT. The CDR3 DNA follows: TGTGCCAGCAGTGAAGCGGCGGCAGCTACTTCACCCCTCCACTTT. This gives the protein CASSEAAAATSPLHF.

Concerning this clonotype: A much larger clone differs by one base, so this may be a read error. J is TRBJ2-1 and V is TRBV5-1; possibly TRBD2 for D (5 bases). This CDR3 is built from 11 residues. Germline CDR1 reads SGHRS; CDR2 reads YFSETQ. V dropped 6 bases and J dropped 12 bases, with 13 bases sitting between them. The CDR3 DNA sequence: TGCGCCAGCATGGCGGGCCACGTGCAGTTCTTC. Protein product: CASMAGHVQFF. The full variable domain, with the rest looked up from reference TRBV5-1 and TRBJ2-1, is KAGVTQTPRYLIKTRGQQVTLSCSPISGHRSVSWYQQTPGQGLQFLFEYFSETQRNKGNFPGRFSGRQFSNSRSEMNVSTLELGDSALYLCASMAGHVQFFGPGTRLTVL.

There are a few counts of this clonotype. This chain joins TRBV15 and TRBJ2-5, with a tentative D call TRBD2 (6 bases). Trimming stripped 1 base from V and 5 bases from J, with 17 bases between. The CDR3 sequence is 16 residues long. Per the germline V gene, CDR1 is LNHNV and CDR2 is YYDKDF (reference sequence). CDR3 coding DNA: TGTGCCACCAGCAGAGGAGACCGGGGGAAGAAGGAGACCCAGTACTTC. This translates into CATSRGDRGKKETQYF.

The table lists this clonotype with many counts. This chain connects TRBV2 to TRBJ1-1; tentatively, D is TRBD1 (5 bases). The V end was cut by 4 bases, the J end by 0 bases, with 6 bases between. This CDR3 contains 13 residues. The germline CDR1 and CDR2 sequences are SNHLY and FYNNEI. The CDR3 region is CASSAGLNTEAFF. CDR3 sequence (DNA): TGTGCCAGCAGTGCAGGGTTGAACACTGAAGCTTTCTTT.

This chain uses TRBV20-1 with TRBJ1-2, with a tentative D call TRBD1 (5 bases). The V gene lost 3 bases and the J gene lost 5 bases, with 19 bases spanning the gap. This CDR3 is 15 amino acids long. The germline CDR1 and CDR2 sequences are DFQATT and SNEGSKA (reference sequence). CDR3 loop: CSASRVMAGEYGYTF. In DNA form, the CDR3 reads TGCAGTGCTAGTAGAGTGATGGCGGGGGAGTATGGCTACACCTTC.